The 23 T cell receptor beta chains given below trace back to one sample, sequenced in a study of T cells in localized non-small cell lung cancer (dated by TCRdb to the early 2020s). The library was built by means of the immunoSEQ multiplex PCR assay. The immuneACCESS repertoire file appears here via TCRdb, limited to in-frame rearrangements. These files lack a portion of the clones; in checked studies, under half of the deficit traces to unresolved V genes, and the cause of the others is not known. The sample table shows about 730 clones, and more than 35% are seen once. The top ten clonotypes cover 22% of the sample. This specimen consisted of normal lung tissue next to the tumor, obtained before any cancer treatment. These receptor sequences come from a man aged 40-75 years with stage II lung adenocarcinoma.

The V gene is TRBV7-2, the J gene TRBJ1-1; no reliable D call. CDR1 SGHTA and CDR2 FQGNSA come from the germline V gene. This CDR3 contains 13 residues. V was pared by 5 bases and J by 13 bases, with 20 bases between. The CDR3 DNA reads as TGTGCCAGCAGCGACATAGGAGGGAAATTAGATTTCTTT. It translates to CASSDIGGKLDFF.

The CDR3 nucleotides are TGTGCCAGCAGTGTAGCGGGAGGGATCCCAGATACGCAGTATTTT. It translates to CASSVAGGIPDTQYF. The chain joins TRBV6-8 to TRBJ2-3, with TRBD2 identical over 11 bases. CDR1 and CDR2 (germline): MNHGY, SAAAGT. V was pared by 5 bases and J by 4 bases, with 5 bases of the junction left unmatched. The CDR3 spans 15 residues.

The chain has TRBV19 and TRBJ2-3, with TRBD2 identical over 8 bases. CDR1 is LNHDA and CDR2 is SQIVND in the germline V gene (reference sequence). Trimming took 6 bases from V and 4 from J; bases not matched to a gene: 6. The CDR3 length is 14 residues. The CDR3 nucleotides read TGTGCCAGTAGGGTAGCGGGGAGACCAGATACGCAGTATTTT. Encoded protein: CASRVAGRPDTQYF. Filled out from reference TRBV19 and TRBJ2-3, the complete variable domain reads DGGITQSPKYLFRKEGQNVTLSCEQNLNHDAMYWYRQDPGQGLRLIYYSQIVNDFQKGDIAEGYSVSREKKESFPLTVTSAQKNPTAFYLCASRVAGRPDTQYFGPGTRLTVL.

This clone is labeled medium-sized. This rearrangement joins TRBV30 to TRBJ1-5, with TRBD1 matching over 9 bases. The V segment lost 1 base and the J segment 6 bases; nucleotides outside the gene matches: 7. This CDR3 comprises 15 residues. Germline V CDR1 and CDR2: GTSNPN, SVGIG (reference sequence). The CDR3 spells CAWSEGTGYFQPQHF. CDR3 nucleotides: TGTGCCTGGAGTGAGGGGACAGGGTATTTTCAGCCCCAGCATTTT.

This rearrangement joins TRBV12-1 to TRBJ1-4; TRBD1, the table's D call, lacks a check against the DNA. TRBV12-1 is assigned pseudogene status. The CDR3 runs 17 residues. CDR3 residues: CASSPQNPGPLNEKLFF. DNA of the CDR3: TGTGCCAGCAGCCCACAGAACCCAGGGCCTCTTAATGAAAAACTGTTTTTT.

V usage is TRBV18 and J usage is TRBJ2-7; D perhaps matches TRBD1 (5 bases). Germline V gene data show CDR1 as KGHSH and CDR2 as LQKENI. The CDR3 contains 15 residues. Trimming took 3 bases from V and 5 from J, leaving 17 bases between them. The CDR3 region has the DNA TGTGCCAGCTCACCCTTGACATTAGGGGCCCACGAGCAGTACTTC. Translation: CASSPLTLGAHEQYF. Based on the CDR3 plus reference TRBV18 and TRBJ2-7, the full variable domain is NAGVMQNPRHLVRRRGQEARLRCSPMKGHSHVYWYRQLPEEGLKFMVYLQKENIIDESGMPKERFSAEFPKEGPSILRIQQVVRGDSAAYFCASSPLTLGAHEQYFGPGTRLTVT.

This chain's CDR3 is CSVAIVGGEQYF. CDR3 bases: TGCAGTGTAGCCATTGTGGGTGGCGAGCAGTACTTC. The V and J genes are TRBV29-1 and TRBJ2-7; no clear D. The CDR3 consists of 12 residues. Germline CDR1 is SQVTM and CDR2 is ANQGSEA.

The chain combines TRBV29-1 with TRBJ1-3; D is undetermined. Germline CDR1 and CDR2: SQVTM and ANQGSEA. Trimming took off 4 bases at V and 0 bases at J, with 4 bases between the two ends. The CDR3 length is 12 residues. CDR3 bases: TGCAGCGTTGTCGACTCTGGAAACACCATATATTTT. Translated: CSVVDSGNTIYF. The entire variable domain, with the rest obtained from reference TRBV29-1 and TRBJ1-3, is as follows: SAVISQKPSRDICQRGTSLTIQCQVDSQVTMMFWYRQQPGQSLTLIATANQGSEATYESGFVIDKFPISRPNLTFSTLTVSNMSPEDSSIYLCSVVDSGNTIYFGEGSWLTVV.

Written as DNA, the CDR3 is TGTGCCAGCAGCTTCGACAGGGTGGGTACAGATACGCAGTATTTT. Protein sequence: CASSFDRVGTDTQYF. This chain links TRBV9 with TRBJ2-3; 7 bases align to TRBD1. The ends lost 4 bases at V and 3 bases at J; junction bases unmatched: 8. CDR3 size: 15 residues. The V gene's germline CDR1 is SGDLS and CDR2 YYNGEE.

This clone was seen a few times. At one end the junction does not follow the germline gene, possibly because of a read error. Other DNA sequences in the same sample also yield this CDR3. The chain has TRBV18 and TRBJ2-2, with D possibly TRBD1 on 6 matching bases. The CDR3 sequence is 16 residues long. The germline CDR1 and CDR2 sequences are KGHSH and LQKENI. This CDR3 is CASSPMKQGRTGELFF. The CDR3 nucleotides read TGTGCCAGYTCACCGATGAAACAGGGTCGCACCGGGGAGCTGTTTTTT.

The chain employs TRBV19 and TRBJ2-5; 9 positions agree with TRBD2. V lost 5 bases and J lost 5; bases outside the gene matches: 9. The CDR3 spans 15 residues. The V gene's germline CDR1 is LNHDA and CDR2 SQIVND (reference sequence). CDR3 sequence (DNA): TGTGCCAGTAGTCTTGCGGGAGGGCCCCGGGAGACCCAGTACTTC. Translated, it gives CASSLAGGPRETQYF.

This clone counts as medium-sized. The junction departs from the called germline gene at one end, perhaps through a read error. Some base is unread or ambiguous, which is why its residue reads as X. This rearrangement joins TRBV9 to TRBJ2-1; D is uncertain. Germline V gene data show CDR1 as SGDLS and CDR2 as YYNGEE. CDR3 length: 15 amino acids. Written as DNA, the CDR3 is TGTGCCAGCAACTTTGACGGAAGCTCCTACAATGARCAGTTCTTC. This codes for CASNFDGSSYNXQFF. The entire CDR3 sequence reads CASNFDGSSYNEQFF.

CDR3 DNA sequence: TGTGCCAGCAGTGCCGAGACTAGCGGGATCTACGAGCAGTACTTC. Translating gives CASSAETSGIYEQYF. V is TRBV28 and J is TRBJ2-7; 11 bases agree with TRBD2. Per the germline V gene, CDR1 is MDHEN and CDR2 is SYDVKM. The junction had 6 bases not matched to a gene; V was cut back by 5 bases and J by 3 bases. The CDR3 extends over 15 amino acids.

V and J are TRBV19 and TRBJ2-3; D may be TRBD2 (6 bases). The CDR3 is 16 amino acids. V lost 5 bases and J 0 bases, leaving 15 bases between the germline ends. Germline loops: CDR1 LNHDA, CDR2 SQIVND (reference sequence). CDR3 nucleotide sequence: TGTGCCAGTAGTCCGACCCCGGGAGCTAGCACAGATACGCAGTATTTT. This encodes CASSPTPGASTDTQYF.

In its sample, this clone is large. V and J are TRBV11-3 and TRBJ1-1; D may be TRBD1 (5 bases). V was trimmed by 5 bases and J by 1 base, leaving 17 bases between them. This CDR3 comprises 16 residues. Per germline, CDR1 SGHNT and CDR2 YENEEA. In DNA, the CDR3 is TGTGCCAGCAGCCCTTGGGGGGGATTGGCGAACACTGAAGCTTTCTTT. This translates into CASSPWGGLANTEAFF.

In its sample, this clone is large (0.1 to 1%). The chain joins TRBV11-3 to TRBJ2-7, with 9 bases fitting TRBD2. After removal of 6 bases from V and 5 bases from J, the junction contained 8 bases not matched to a gene. This CDR3 has 14 residues. Germline lookup yields CDR1 SGHNT and CDR2 YENEEA. CDR3 region: CASSPGTSRNEQYF. In nucleotides, the CDR3 is TGTGCCAGCAGTCCCGGGACTAGCAGAAACGAGCAGTACTTC.

By frequency in the sample, this clone is large. The chain carries TRBV4-1 and TRBJ2-3; TRBD2 aligns across 8 bases. The V gene's germline CDR1 is MGHRA and CDR2 YSYEKL. The CDR3 covers 16 residues. Trimming removed 0 bases from V and 7 bases from J; junction bases left unmatched: 9. Written as DNA, the CDR3 is TGCGCCAGCAGCCAAGAAAAGGGGACTAGTGAGAATACGCAGTATTTT. This sequence encodes CASSQEKGTSENTQYF.

The sample holds a few counts of this clone. This rearrangement joins TRBV18 to TRBJ1-3, with no clear D. CDR3 size: 14 residues. CDR1 KGHSH and CDR2 LQKENI come from the germline V gene. The germline V and J ends were trimmed by 6 bases and 0 bases, with 9 bases remaining between them. CDR3 DNA sequence: TGTGCCAGCTCCCCTGACAACTCTGGAAACACCATATATTTT. Residues: CASSPDNSGNTIYF.

This clone was detected only a few times. The rearrangement joins TRBV6-8 to TRBJ2-2, with unresolved D. V lost 8 bases and J lost 4, with 14 bases in between. Per the germline V gene, CDR1 is MNHGY and CDR2 is SAAAGT. This CDR3 is 14 amino acids long. The CDR3 region is CASHPSRSTGELFF. The CDR3 nucleotides are TGTGCCAGCCATCCCTCCCGCAGCACCGGGGAGCTGTTTTTT.

This chain joins TRBV5-1 and TRBJ1-1, with D uncertain. This CDR3 has 15 amino acids. CDR1 is SGHRS, CDR2 YFSETQ, per germline. Trimming shortened V by 0 bases and J by 0 bases, and 9 bases separated the two germline ends. In nucleotides, the CDR3 is TGCGCCAGCAGCTTGGAGAGTTCCGTGAACACTGAAGCTTTCTTT. Its translation is CASSLESSVNTEAFF. The full variable domain, completed using reference TRBV5-1 and TRBJ1-1, is KAGVTQTPRYLIKTRGQQVTLSCSPISGHRSVSWYQQTPGQGLQFLFEYFSETQRNKGNFPGRFSGRQFSNSRSEMNVSTLELGDSALYLCASSLESSVNTEAFFGQGTRLTVV.

This clone was counted a few times. The chain uses TRBV11-3 and TRBJ1-2; TRBD1 matches 8 bases. Germline V gene sequence: CDR1 SGHNT, CDR2 YENEEA. With 5 bases clipped from V and 6 bases from J, the junction kept 11 bases outside the gene matches. The CDR3 is 15 residues long. The DNA for the CDR3 is TGTGCCAGCAGCCTCCGGACAGGGAGAGAAGATGGCTACACCTTC. Protein: CASSLRTGREDGYTF.

The table lists this clone with a few counts. The rearrangement links TRBV11-3 to TRBJ1-2, with unresolved D. The CDR3 is 14 amino acids. V was cut by 2 bases and J by 2 bases, with 9 bases left in between. Per germline, CDR1 SGHNT and CDR2 YENEEA. The CDR3 DNA sequence: TGTGCCAGCAGCTTAAATAAGGGAAACTATGGCTACACCTTC. Protein: CASSLNKGNYGYTF.

Only a few counts were recorded for this clone. The chain joins TRBV6-8 to TRBJ1-5; D remains ambiguous. The CDR3 runs 15 residues. Germline loops: CDR1 MNHGY, CDR2 SAAAGT. The V end lost 6 bases, the J end lost 2 bases, and 14 bases lay between the germline ends. The CDR3 bases are TGTGCCAGCAGCCCCTGGGCAGCAGGCAATCAGCCCCAGCATTTT. Translation: CASSPWAAGNQPQHF.